A selection of T cell receptor beta chains follows, all from one sample in a study of shared clonotypes between healthy human individuals. The assay was immunoSEQ multiplex PCR, and TCRdb's table has in-frame clones only and misses some. The sample contains about 600,000 clones, nearly 97% of which appear only once. The sample taken for sequencing was naive CD8+ T cells sorted from blood. The receptor source for this set is a woman in her 30s in good health. Both conserved end residues are part of each CDR3. A D gene is named only where the DNA matches it firmly. Rows give clone size only sometimes, using once, few, many, or a class for an expanded clone.

D gene	J gene	V gene	clone size	CDR3 protein	CDR3 DNA
-	TRBJ1-5	TRBV19	-	CASSIQWSGGGYNQPQHF	TGTGCCAGTAGTATTCAATGGTCGGGAGGGGGTTATAATCAGCCCCAGCATTTT
-	TRBJ1-1	TRBV7-8	-	CASSLPRDFTEAFF	TGTGCCAGCAGCTTACCGAGGGATTTCACTGAAGCTTTCTTT
-	TRBJ2-3	TRBV30	-	CAWSVGFGVADTQYF	TGTGCCTGGAGTGTCGGCTTTGGTGTAGCGGATACGCAGTATTTT
TRBD2	TRBJ2-1	TRBV11-2	-	CASSLLAGDSEQFF	TGTGCCAGCAGCTTACTAGCGGGGGACTCCGAGCAGTTCTTC
-	TRBJ2-5	TRBV7-9	-	CASSLLAQETQYF	TGTGCCAGCAGCCTACTAGCCCAAGAGACCCAGTACTTC
-	TRBJ1-1	TRBV11-2	-	CASVSMGDTEAFF	TGTGCCAGCGTATCTATGGGGGACACTGAAGCTTTCTTT
TRBD1	TRBJ1-5	TRBV6-6	-	CASRPDRGHQPQHF	TGTGCCAGCAGACCCGACAGGGGGCATCAGCCCCAGCATTTT
-	TRBJ2-4	TRBV5-4	-	CASSLMDIQYF	TGTGCCAGCAGCTTGATGGACATTCAGTACTTC
TRBD1	TRBJ2-2	TRBV19	-	CASSAGTGVTGELFF	TGTGCCAGTAGTGCTGGGACAGGGGTCACCGGGGAGCTGTTTTTT
-	TRBJ1-5	TRBV27	-	CASSLGGAGQPQHF	TGTGCCAGCAGTTTAGGGGGCGCGGGGCAGCCCCAGCATTTT
TRBD2	TRBJ2-5	TRBV13	-	CASSLDRGEQYF	TGTGCCAGCAGCTTGGACCGGGGGGAGCAGTACTTC
-	TRBJ2-7	TRBV12-1	-	CASSPHPYEQYF	TGTGCCAGCAGCCCCCACCCCTACGAGCAGTACTTC
-	TRBJ1-2	TRBV28	-	CASRVGSRYSTDYGYTF	TGTGCCAGCAGGGTTGGATCTAGGTACAGCACCGACTATGGCTACACCTTC
-	TRBJ2-6	TRBV5-4	-	CASSFWGSGANVLTF	TGTGCCAGCAGCTTTTGGGGCTCTGGGGCCAACGTCCTGACTTTC
-	TRBJ1-4	TRBV7-8	-	CASSSSLDEKLFF	TGTGCCAGCAGCTCCTCACTCGATGAAAAACTGTTTTTT
TRBD2	TRBJ2-1	TRBV29-1	once	CSVGLAKYNEQFF	TGCAGCGTTGGACTAGCGAAATACAATGAGCAGTTCTTC
TRBD1	TRBJ2-7	TRBV14	-	CASSQGWRTGDYEQYF	TGTGCCAGCAGCCAAGGATGGCGGACAGGGGATTACGAGCAGTACTTC
TRBD1	TRBJ1-4	TRBV28	once	CASRPQGADEKLFF	TGTGCCAGCAGACCTCAGGGGGCGGATGAAAAACTGTTTTTT
TRBD2	TRBJ2-1	TRBV11-3	-	CASSSGLAGGEQFF	TGTGCCAGCAGCTCGGGACTAGCGGGAGGAGAGCAGTTCTTC
-	TRBJ2-3	TRBV11-1	-	CASSPEGDTQYF	TGTGCCAGCAGTCCTGAGGGTGATACGCAGTATTTT
TRBD2	TRBJ2-7	TRBV6-5	once	CASTVLAGSFEQYF	TGTGCCAGCACCGTACTAGCGGGAAGCTTCGAGCAGTACTTC
TRBD2	TRBJ2-5	TRBV4-1	-	CASSLRSRGTSGSGEETQYF	TGCGCCAGCAGCCTCCGATCACGTGGGACTAGCGGGAGTGGAGAGGAGACCCAGTACTTC
-	TRBJ1-1	TRBV28	-	CASTARGTTEAFF	TGTGCCAGCACAGCCAGGGGAACCACTGAAGCTTTCTTT
TRBD2	TRBJ2-1	TRBV7-2	-	CASSPGTSGIDEQFF	TGTGCCAGCAGCCCCGGGACTAGCGGGATCGATGAGCAGTTCTTC
-	TRBJ2-7	TRBV19	-	CASSIGERYEQYF	TGTGCCAGTAGTATTGGGGAGCGCTACGAGCAGTACTTC
-	TRBJ1-2	TRBV28	-	CASSLTGEVEGYTF	TGTGCCAGCAGTCTCACGGGGGAAGTTGAAGGCTACACCTTC
-	TRBJ1-1	TRBV9	-	CASRGIMNTEAFF	TGTGCCAGCAGAGGGATAATGAACACTGAAGCTTTCTTT
TRBD2	TRBJ2-7	TRBV30	-	CAWSVGAGRDEQYF	TGTGCCTGGAGTGTCGGGGCAGGGAGGGACGAGCAGTACTTC
-	TRBJ1-5	TRBV19	-	CASSGLYSNQPQHF	TGTGCCAGTTCAGGGCTATATAGCAATCAGCCCCAGCATTTT
-	TRBJ2-2	TRBV5-6	-	CASSYRPGELFF	TGTGCCAGCAGCTATCGACCCGGGGAGCTGTTTTTT
TRBD1	TRBJ1-2	TRBV28	-	CASSKPGQGSFSGYTF	TGTGCCAGCAGTAAACCTGGACAGGGGAGTTTTTCAGGCTACACCTTC
TRBD1	TRBJ2-7	TRBV27	-	CASTTSAGTVSYEQYF	TGTGCCAGCACCACTTCGGCCGGGACAGTGTCCTACGAGCAGTACTTC